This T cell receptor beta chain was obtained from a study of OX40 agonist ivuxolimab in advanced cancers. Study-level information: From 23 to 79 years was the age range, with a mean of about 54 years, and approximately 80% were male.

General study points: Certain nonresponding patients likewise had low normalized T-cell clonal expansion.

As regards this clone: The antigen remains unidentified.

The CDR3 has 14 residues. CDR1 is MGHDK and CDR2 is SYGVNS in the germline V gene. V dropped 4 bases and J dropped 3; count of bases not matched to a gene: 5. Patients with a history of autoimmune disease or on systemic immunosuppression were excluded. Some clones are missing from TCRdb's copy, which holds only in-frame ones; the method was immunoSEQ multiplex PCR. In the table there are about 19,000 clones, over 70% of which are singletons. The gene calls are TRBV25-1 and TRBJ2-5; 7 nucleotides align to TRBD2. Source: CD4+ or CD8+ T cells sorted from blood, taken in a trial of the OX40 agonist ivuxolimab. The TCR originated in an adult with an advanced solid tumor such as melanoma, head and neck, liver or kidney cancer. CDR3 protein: CASSAWGGEETQYF. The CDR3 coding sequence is TGTGCCAGCAGTGCCTGGGGGGGGGAAGAGACCCAGTACTTC.